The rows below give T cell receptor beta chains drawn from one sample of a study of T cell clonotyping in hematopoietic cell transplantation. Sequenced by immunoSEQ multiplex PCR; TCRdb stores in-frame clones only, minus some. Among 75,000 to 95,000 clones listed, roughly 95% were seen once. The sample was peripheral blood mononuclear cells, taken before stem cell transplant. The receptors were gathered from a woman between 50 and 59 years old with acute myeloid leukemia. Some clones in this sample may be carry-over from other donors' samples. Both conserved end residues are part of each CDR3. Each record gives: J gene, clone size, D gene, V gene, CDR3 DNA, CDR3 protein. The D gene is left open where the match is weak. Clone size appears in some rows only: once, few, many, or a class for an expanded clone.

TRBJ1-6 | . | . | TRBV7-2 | TGTGCCAGCAGGCCCGGGGGCTATAATTCACCCCTCCACTTT | CASRPGGYNSPLHF
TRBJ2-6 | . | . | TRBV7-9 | TGTGCCAGCAGAGATCCCACAGGACCTATTTCTTCTGGGGCCAACGTCCTGACTTTC | CASRDPTGPISSGANVLTF
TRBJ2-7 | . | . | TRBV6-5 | TGTGCCACAAGACAGGTTCGTGGAGACTACGAGCAGTACTTC | CATRQVRGDYEQYF
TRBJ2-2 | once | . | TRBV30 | TGTGCCTGGAGTGGCCGGGACAACCCAGGTTGGGAGCTGTTTTTT | CAWSGRDNPGWELFF
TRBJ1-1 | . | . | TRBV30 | TGTGCCTGGAGTGTACTTCCCCCGACAGGTATGAACACTGAAGCTTTCTTT | CAWSVLPPTGMNTEAFF
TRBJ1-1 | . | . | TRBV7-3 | TGTGCCAGCAGCAGAAATGGGGAGGGGAACACTGAAGCTTTCTTT | CASSRNGEGNTEAFF
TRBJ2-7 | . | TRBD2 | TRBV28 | TGTGCCAGCAGTTTAGGAGGACTAGCGGGTCCCTACGAGCAGTACTTC | CASSLGGLAGPYEQYF
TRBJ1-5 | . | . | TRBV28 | TGTGCCAGCAGTTTTACGGGGTACAATCAGCCCCAGCATTTT | CASSFTGYNQPQHF
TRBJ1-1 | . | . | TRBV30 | TGTGCCTGGAGTTCCAGAGCATACACTGAAGCTTTCTTT | CAWSSRAYTEAFF
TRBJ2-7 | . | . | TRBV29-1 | TGCAGCGTTGAGGTCAGGGTCCACGAGCAGTACTTC | CSVEVRVHEQYF
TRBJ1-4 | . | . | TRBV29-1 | TGCAGCACTCGCGGACCAGGGGAAAAACTGTTTTTT | CSTRGPGEKLFF
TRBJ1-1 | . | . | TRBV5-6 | TGTGCCAGCACCTTTGGACGGAACACTGAAGCTTTCTTT | CASTFGRNTEAFF
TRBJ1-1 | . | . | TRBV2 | TGTGCCAGCATGGGGAGCGGCAACACTGAAGCTTTCTTT | CASMGSGNTEAFF
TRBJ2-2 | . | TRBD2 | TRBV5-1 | TGCGCCAGCAGCCTTCTTACTAGCGGGAGCACCGGGGAGCTGTTTTTT | CASSLLTSGSTGELFF
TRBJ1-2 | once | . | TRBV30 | TGTGCCTGGAGTGTCGGAGGGGCGCTCTATGGCTACACCTTC | CAWSVGGALYGYTF
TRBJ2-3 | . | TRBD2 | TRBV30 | TGTGCCTGGAGTGCACTAGCGGGGTTCACAGATACGCAGTATTTT | CAWSALAGFTDTQYF
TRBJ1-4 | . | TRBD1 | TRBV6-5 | TGTGCCAGCAGATGGGACAGGGGTGAAAAACTGTTTTTT | CASRWDRGEKLFF
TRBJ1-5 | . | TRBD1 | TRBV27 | TGTGCCAGCAGCCCCCGGGGACAGCCACTATACCAGCCCCAGCATTTT | CASSPRGQPLYQPQHF
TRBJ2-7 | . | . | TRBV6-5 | TGTGCCAGCAGCCGCTCTGGGGGAGCCTACGAGCAGTACTTC | CASSRSGGAYEQYF
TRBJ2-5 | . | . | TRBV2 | TGTGCCAGCAATGGATACGAGACCCAGTACTTC | CASNGYETQYF
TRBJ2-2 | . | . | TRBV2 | TGTGCCAGCAGTGAGGAGCAGGGGAACACCGGGGAGCTGTTTTTT | CASSEEQGNTGELFF
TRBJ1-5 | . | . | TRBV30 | TGTGCCTGGAGTGTAGAGGGTCCCCAGCCCCAGCATTTT | CAWSVEGPQPQHF
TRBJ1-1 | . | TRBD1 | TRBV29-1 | TGCAGCGTGAACAGGGGAAACACTGAAGCTTTCTTT | CSVNRGNTEAFF
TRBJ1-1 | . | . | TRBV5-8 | TGTGCCAGCAGCTTGACAATGAACACTGAAGCTTTCTTT | CASSLTMNTEAFF
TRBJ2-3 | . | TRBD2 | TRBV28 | TGTGCCAGCAGACCCTCACTAGCGGTAGTAAGCACAGATACGCAGTATTTT | CASRPSLAVVSTDTQYF
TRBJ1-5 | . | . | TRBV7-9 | TGTGCCAGCAGCTTTGGATTTGAACAGCCCCAGCATTTT | CASSFGFEQPQHF
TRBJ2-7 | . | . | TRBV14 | TGTGCCAGCAGCCAAGGGACGGAGCAGTACTTC | CASSQGTEQYF
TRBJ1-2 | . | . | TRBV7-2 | TGTGCCAGCAGCTTACTGACCGACTATGGCTACACCTTC | CASSLLTDYGYTF
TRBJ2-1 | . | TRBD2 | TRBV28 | TGTGCCAGCAGACCTCGGACTAGAGGATCCCTCAATGAGCAGTTCTTC | CASRPRTRGSLNEQFF
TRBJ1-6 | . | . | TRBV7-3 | TGTGCCAGCAGCGAGAGTAATTCACCCCTCCACTTT | CASSESNSPLHF
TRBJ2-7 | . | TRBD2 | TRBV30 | TGTGCCTGGAGTTACGGTCGCGGGGGGACCTACGAGCAGTACTTC | CAWSYGRGGTYEQYF
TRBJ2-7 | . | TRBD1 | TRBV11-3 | TGTGCCAGCAGCTTAGGACAGGGCGCCTCCTACGAGCAGTACTTC | CASSLGQGASYEQYF
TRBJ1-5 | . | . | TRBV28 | TGTGCCAGCAGTTCAGGGGATTTGGGTCAGCCCCAGCATTTT | CASSSGDLGQPQHF
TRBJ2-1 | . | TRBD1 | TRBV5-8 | TGTGCCAGCAGCTTAGGACAGGACGTCTTTGGGAATGAGCAGTTCTTC | CASSLGQDVFGNEQFF
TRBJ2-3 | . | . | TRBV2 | TGTGCCAGCAGCAAAACAGGGGGGGGCACAGATACGCAGTATTTT | CASSKTGGGTDTQYF
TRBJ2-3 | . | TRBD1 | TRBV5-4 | TGTGCCAGCAGCCAAGGACAGGGGACAGATACGCAGTATTTT | CASSQGQGTDTQYF
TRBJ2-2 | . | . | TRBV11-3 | TGTGCCAGCAGCCATGCACGGACACCGAACACCGGGGAGCTGTTTTTT | CASSHARTPNTGELFF
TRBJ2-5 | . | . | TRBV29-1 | TGCAGCGTGAACAGGGACCAAGAGACCCAGTACTTC | CSVNRDQETQYF
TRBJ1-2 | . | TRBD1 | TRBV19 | TGTGCCAGTAGTATCGGCCAGGGGGAAGGCTATGGCTACACCTTC | CASSIGQGEGYGYTF
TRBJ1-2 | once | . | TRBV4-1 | TGCGCCAGCAGCCAAGGAGACGGGGGCCCCTACTATGGCTACACCTTC | CASSQGDGGPYYGYTF
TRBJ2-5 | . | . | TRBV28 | TGTGCCAGCAGTTACTCCGGGCCACAAGAGACCCAGTACTTC | CASSYSGPQETQYF
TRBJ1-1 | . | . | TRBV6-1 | TGTGCCAGCAGGGAAACAGGGTACTCTGAAGCTTTCTTT | CASRETGYSEAFF
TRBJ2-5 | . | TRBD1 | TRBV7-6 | TGTGCCAGCAGCCCCCAGACAGGGGGGACTGAGACCCAGTACTTC | CASSPQTGGTETQYF
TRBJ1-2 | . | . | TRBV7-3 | TGTGCCAGCAGCTTAGGCTCCGAGGGCTATGGCTACACCTTC | CASSLGSEGYGYTF
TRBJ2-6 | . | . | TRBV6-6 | TGTGCCAGCAGAAGACAGTCTTCGGCCGGGGCCAACGTCCTGACTTTC | CASRRQSSAGANVLTF
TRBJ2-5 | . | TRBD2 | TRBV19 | TGTGCCAGTAGCAACCCGTGGACTAGCGGGGGCTTTGGGGGAGAGACCCAGTACTTC | CASSNPWTSGGFGGETQYF
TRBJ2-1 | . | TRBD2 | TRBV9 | TGTGCCAGCGCCGTGGCGGGAGAGTCCTACAATGAGCAGTTCTTC | CASAVAGESYNEQFF
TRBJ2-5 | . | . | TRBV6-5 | TGTGCCAGCAGTTTGGACAGCTGGGAGACCCAGTACTTC | CASSLDSWETQYF
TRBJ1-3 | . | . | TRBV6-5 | TGTGCCAGCAGTTATCGGCAGGGGCCGGATGGAAACACCATATATTTT | CASSYRQGPDGNTIYF
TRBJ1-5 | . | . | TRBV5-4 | TGTGCCAGCAGATTGGGCCCCAATCAGCCCCAGCATTTT | CASRLGPNQPQHF
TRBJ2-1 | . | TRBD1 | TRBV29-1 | TGCAGCGTTGCGACAGGGTTTCAGTTCTTC | CSVATGFQFF